What follows are 12 T cell receptor beta chains derived from one specimen sequenced in a study of T cells in Graves' hyperthyroidism and ophthalmopathy. RNA transcripts gave rise to amplified TCR beta CDR3 regions. HTBI primers were employed in a first-round RT-PCR of the TCR CDR3. TCRdb passed the multiplex PCR reads through MiXCR, listing each CDR3 protein once. The sample records 50,000 to 60,000 distinct CDR3 sequences, around half being singletons. The sequencing input was blood. The receptors stem from a woman aged 30 to 39 with Graves' ophthalmopathy.

This clonotype was seen at least ten times. The J gene is TRBJ1-2, the V gene TRBV6-1; the D gene is possibly TRBD1 (6 bases). The CDR3 length is 13 residues. The germline V and J ends were trimmed by 6 bases and 3 bases, with 11 bases remaining between them. Germline-derived CDR1 and CDR2 are MNHNS and SASEGT. The CDR3 sequence: CASRGGGYYGYTF. CDR3 nucleotides: TGTGCCAGCAGGGGAGGGGGTTACTATGGCTACACCTTC.

In this sample, this clonotype turned up many times. The rearrangement joins TRBV28 to TRBJ1-5; 8 positions agree with TRBD1. Germline trimming cut 7 bases from V and 2 bases from J; bases unmatched to any gene: 4. From germline, CDR1 is MDHEN and CDR2 SYDVKM. The CDR3 contains 14 residues. CDR3 nucleotides: TGTGCCAGCACAGACAGGGGTCGCAATCAGCCCCAGCATTTT. Translating it yields CASTDRGRNQPQHF.

Concerning this clonotype itself: As the CDR3 is not closed by the conserved phenylalanine or tryptophan, this likely results from a read error. The V and J genes are TRBV20-1 and TRBJ1-5; a weak D match, TRBD1 (5 bases). Trimming stripped 0 bases from V and 0 bases from J, with 15 bases between. Germline values: CDR1 DFQATT, CDR2 SNEGSKA (reference sequence). CDR3 length: 17 residues. CDR3 DNA sequence: TGCAGTGCTAGAGATCGCAGGGCTTACCATAGCAATCAGCCCCAGCATCTT. Amino acids: CSARDRRAYHSNQPQHL.

This chain links TRBV25-1 with TRBJ2-3; D is possibly TRBD2 (6 bases). Trimming took 5 bases from V and 3 from J, leaving 21 bases between them. Germline V lookup: CDR1 MGHDK, CDR2 SYGVNS. The CDR3 has 17 residues. Here the CDR3 reads CASSYGSRIVWTDTQYF. The CDR3 DNA is TGTGCCAGCAGTTACGGGAGCAGGATTGTATGGACAGATACGCAGTATTTT.

This clonotype was seen ten or more times. The chain couples TRBV7-3 to TRBJ1-2; TRBD1 matches 10 bases. Losses at the gene ends were 5 bases for V and 2 bases for J; bases not matched to a gene: 5. Germline V gene sequence: CDR1 SGHTA, CDR2 FQGTGA. This CDR3 region has 15 residues. The CDR3 coding sequence is TGTGCCAGCAGCCCGACAGGGGGCGGCAACTATGGCTACACCTTC. This translates into CASSPTGGGNYGYTF.

As concerns this clonotype: At one boundary the junction diverges from the germline segment, which might be a read error. This chain joins TRBV9 and TRBJ2-2; D tentatively fits TRBD1 or TRBD2 (5 bases each). CDR1 SGDLS and CDR2 YYNGEE come from the germline V gene. This CDR3 has 16 residues. The CDR3 reads CTSSAGLLAGTGELFF. The CDR3 nucleotides read TGTACCAGCAGCGCCGGGTTGTTGGCAGGGACCGGGGAACTGTTTTTT.

This clonotype came up many times. The rearrangement uses TRBV28 and TRBJ2-3, with D possibly matching TRBD1 (5 bases). The germline V gene encodes CDR1 MDHEN and CDR2 SYDVKM. Between the trimmed V and J ends, which lost 8 bases and 2 bases, there was a span of 11 bases. The CDR3 is 13 amino acids. The CDR3 region is CASGTGDTDTQYF. The DNA of the CDR3 is TGTGCCAGCGGTACAGGAGACACAGATACGCAGTATTTT. Using reference TRBV28 and TRBJ2-3 for the parts outside the CDR3, the full variable domain is DVKVTQSSRYLVKRTGEKVFLECVQDMDHENMFWYRQDPGLGLRLIYFSYDVKMKEKGDIPEGYSVSREKKERFSLILESASTNQTSMYLCASGTGDTDTQYFGPGTRLTVL.

This clonotype was recorded many times. The rearrangement links TRBV20-1 to TRBJ2-1, with D possibly TRBD2 on 7 matching bases. The length of the CDR3 is 15 residues. Trimming removed 4 bases at V and 5 bases at J, with 18 bases between. The germline CDR1 and CDR2 sequences are DFQATT and SNEGSKA (reference sequence). The CDR3 reads CSANRWRGGHNEQFF. Here the CDR3 DNA reads TGCAGTGCTAACAGGTGGAGGGGGGGCCACAATGAGCAGTTCTTC.

This clonotype was picked up one time. This rearrangement joins TRBV2 to TRBJ2-7, with 13 bases that match TRBD2. V shed 0 bases, J shed 5 bases, and the junction held 1 base outside the gene matches. This CDR3 spans 15 amino acids. Germline CDR1 and CDR2: SNHLY and FYNNEI. The CDR3 DNA sequence: TGTGCCAGCAGTGAAGCGGGACTAGCGGGGAACGAGCAGTACTTC. Translated: CASSEAGLAGNEQYF. Combining the CDR3 with reference TRBV2 and TRBJ2-7 gives the whole variable domain EPEVTQTPSHQVTQMGQEVILRCVPISNHLYFYWYRQILGQKVEFLVSFYNNEISEKSEIFDDQFSVERPDGSNFTLKIRSTKLEDSAMYFCASSEAGLAGNEQYFGPGTRLTVT.

The rearrangement uses TRBV24-1 and TRBJ2-7; 10 bases fit TRBD2. Trimming cost V 9 bases and J 7 bases; bases outside gene matches: 5. The CDR3 contains 12 residues. The V gene's germline CDR1 is KGHDR and CDR2 SFDVKD. This CDR3 reads CATGLAGVEQYF. The CDR3 nucleotides read TGTGCCACCGGTCTAGCGGGAGTGGAGCAGTACTTC.

Comment on this clonotype: A clone one base away is much larger, so this may be a read error. Likely a read error: the CDR3 ends without its conserved phenylalanine or tryptophan. The chain has TRBV3-1 and TRBJ1-1; no clear D. This CDR3 comprises 12 residues. V lost 5 bases and J 6 bases, leaving 10 bases between the germline ends. Looked up from germline, CDR1 is LGHDT and CDR2 is YNNKEL (reference sequence). The CDR3 DNA sequence: TGTGCCAGCAGCACACGTTCCGCTGAAGCTTTCCTT. Its protein is CASSTRSAEAFL.

In this sample, this clonotype turned up many times. The chain is built from TRBV20-1 and TRBJ2-3, with TRBD1 identical over 7 bases. CDR1 is DFQATT, CDR2 SNEGSKA, per germline (reference sequence). The V segment lost 6 bases and the J segment 4 bases; nucleotides outside the gene matches: 19. The CDR3 totals 17 residues. The CDR3 DNA follows: TGCAGTGCAGGAAGAGGGGGCGCGACGTCGTCGGCAGATACGCAGTATTTT. This sequence encodes CSAGRGGATSSADTQYF.